This T cell receptor beta chain was identified during a study of T cell repertoires in cytomegalovirus infection. Looking at the study overall: Well-studied HLA-B-restricted epitopes and recently identified HLA-C-restricted epitopes of CMV were both used in the study. Indications of both CMV infection and matching HLA type were provided by public TCR beta signatures. Study observations and caveats: Frequencies of public TCR beta families were cumulated, and this identified carriers of CMV plus the relevant HLA. What dominated the ex vivo response were HLA-C-restricted CMV-specific TCR beta clonotypes.

Each CDR3 protein is one row after TCRdb ran MiXCR on the reads. The sample carries about 830,000 distinct CDR3 sequences, over 25% recorded once. To note about this clonotype: Antigen specificity is unknown.

Germline V gene data show CDR1 as SNHLY and CDR2 as FYNNEI. The CDR3 has 14 amino acids. Trimming took 3 bases from V and 4 from J, leaving 10 bases between them. The chain couples TRBV2 to TRBJ2-1; possible D gene TRBD1, 6 bases. This sequence was found in a human donor in good health (CMV status not recorded). Some clones in this sample may be carry-over from other donors' samples. Sequenced material: cultured CD8+ T cells from PBMCs, taken from culture after CMV antigen stimulation. CDR3 in amino acids: CASSDLTGYNEQFF. CDR3 nucleotides: TGTGCCAGCAGTGATCTAACAGGGTACAATGAGCAGTTCTTC.